One and the same sample provided the 26 T cell receptor beta chains below, sequenced in a study of shared clonotypes between healthy human individuals (TCRdb year 2020). Receptors were amplified or captured by the immunoSEQ multiplex PCR assay. What TCRdb holds here is the immuneACCESS table cut down to in-frame rearrangements. Part of the clones is not present; checked against another copy, under half of the missing clones reflect an unresolved V gene, and the others are unexplained. A total of 1 million to 1.3 million clones appear in this sample, approximately 80% of them only once. The ten largest clonotypes hold around 0.61% of the sample. The sample consisted of memory CD4+ T cells from PBMCs. The meaning of the sample's cell subset or site label: CD45RA-negative fraction. All receptors come from a man younger than 35 in good health. Some clones in this sample may be carry-over from other donors' samples.

The chain uses TRBV2 and TRBJ2-6; tentatively, D is TRBD2 (5 bases). CDR3 length: 12 amino acids. Per germline, CDR1 SNHLY and CDR2 FYNNEI. V was shortened by 8 bases and J by 14 bases, with 16 bases between the two germline ends. This CDR3 reads CASGLRENFLTF. Written as DNA, the CDR3 is TGTGCCAGCGGATTGAGGGAAAATTTCCTGACTTTC.

This chain connects TRBV6-6 to TRBJ1-5; 11 bases are a match to TRBD1. The V gene's germline CDR1 is MNHNY and CDR2 SVGAGI (reference sequence). The V segment lost 2 bases and the J segment 6 bases; nucleotides outside the gene matches: 6. This CDR3 has 16 amino acids. The CDR3, as DNA: TGTGCCAGCAGTTACCGGGACAGGGGGGAGGGTCAGCCCCAGCATTTT. Its translation: CASSYRDRGEGQPQHF.

The chain recombines TRBV6-5 with TRBJ1-4, with D uncertain. This CDR3 is 13 amino acids long. The V end lost 0 bases, the J end lost 8 bases, and 7 bases lay between the germline ends. CDR1 is MNHEY and CDR2 is SVGAGI in the germline V gene. The CDR3 region has the DNA TGTGCCAGCAGTTACTCGATCCTAGAAAAACTGTTTTTT. Translated: CASSYSILEKLFF.

The chain joins TRBV27 to TRBJ1-3, with D possibly being TRBD1 (5 bases). Germline V gene data show CDR1 as MNHEY and CDR2 as SMNVEV (reference sequence). The CDR3 runs 15 residues. V was shortened by 4 bases and J by 5 bases, with 15 bases between the two germline ends. CDR3: CASSSPGRGRNTIYF. In DNA form, the CDR3 reads TGTGCCAGCAGTTCCCCGGGGAGGGGCAGAAACACCATATATTTT.

For the CDR3, the DNA is TGTGCCATCAGTGACGCCGACCAGGGAGAGACTGAAGCTTTCTTT. Translated: CAISDADQGETEAFF. The J gene is TRBJ1-1, the V gene TRBV10-3; D might be TRBD1 (5 bases). V gave up 3 bases and J gave up 5 bases, with 16 bases separating them. The CDR3 runs 15 residues. Per the germline V gene, CDR1 is ENHRY and CDR2 is SYGVKD.

The rearrangement links TRBV7-9 to TRBJ1-5; D might be TRBD1 (5 bases). Germline lookup yields CDR1 SEHNR and CDR2 FQNEAQ (reference sequence). Between the trimmed V and J ends, which lost 7 bases and 7 bases, there was a span of 20 bases. The CDR3 loop spans 15 amino acids. As DNA, the CDR3 is TGTGCCAGCATCGAGGCAGGCAGGGCAAAGCAGCCCCAGCATTTT. Translated: CASIEAGRAKQPQHF.

The rearrangement joins TRBV11-2 to TRBJ2-7; no clear D gene. CDR1 and CDR2 (germline): SGHAT, FQNNGV. CDR3 size: 15 residues. Trimming took 1 base from V and 2 from J, leaving 12 bases between them. The CDR3 coding sequence is TGTGCCAGCAGCTTAGTAACCGACCGGCCCTACGAGCAGTACTTC. As protein: CASSLVTDRPYEQYF.

This chain uses TRBV6-5 with TRBJ2-7, with 7 nucleotides matching TRBD2. Germline loops: CDR1 MNHEY, CDR2 SVGAGI. The CDR3 sequence is 16 residues long. Germline trimming cut 0 bases from V and 7 bases from J; bases unmatched to any gene: 12. The DNA for the CDR3 is TGTGCCAGCAGTTACTCGCTAGCGGATTTGTTGCGGGAGCAGTACTTC. Protein product: CASSYSLADLLREQYF.

V usage is TRBV27 and J usage is TRBJ2-7; 7 positions match TRBD2. The CDR3 sequence is 15 residues long. V shed 6 bases and J 3 bases; nucleotides not matched to a gene: 11. CDR1 is MNHEY, CDR2 SMNVEV, per germline (reference sequence). CDR3 in amino acids: CASSLTTSTRYEQYF. The CDR3 DNA reads TGTGCCAGCAGCCTGACGACTAGCACCCGCTACGAGCAGTACTTC.

This chain connects TRBV18 to TRBJ1-5; 9 positions agree with TRBD1. V lost 2 bases to trimming and J lost 1 base; unmatched junction nucleotides: 12. The CDR3 is 19 residues long. Germline values: CDR1 KGHSH, CDR2 LQKENI. CDR3 in amino acids: CASSPVLILDRGSNQPQHF. CDR3 nucleotides: TGTGCCAGCTCACCAGTGTTAATCTTGGACAGGGGCAGCAATCAGCCCCAGCATTTT.

The J gene is TRBJ1-5, the V gene TRBV30; D remains ambiguous. This CDR3 contains 13 residues. V shed 1 base and J shed 0 bases, with 4 bases lying between them. The germline gives CDR1 GTSNPN, CDR2 SVGIG (reference sequence). This chain's CDR3 is CAWSGSSNQPQHF. The CDR3, as DNA: TGTGCCTGGAGTGGAAGTAGCAATCAGCCCCAGCATTTT.

This clone was counted between two and nine times. The chain's CDR3 is CASSQRRGQDMNTEAFF. The CDR3 DNA sequence: TGTGCCAGCAGCCAACGAAGGGGACAGGATATGAACACTGAAGCTTTCTTT. The genes are TRBV4-2 and TRBJ1-1, with 8 bases identical to TRBD1. J was trimmed by 0 bases and V by 2 bases; bases with no gene match: 8. Germline V lookup: CDR1 LGHNA, CDR2 YNFKEQ. The CDR3 length is 17 residues.

The chain employs TRBV28 and TRBJ2-5; 7 nucleotides agree with TRBD1. The J segment lost 5 bases and the V segment lost 6 bases, leaving 9 bases of the junction unmatched. The CDR3 contains 14 residues. In germline, CDR1 is MDHEN, CDR2 SYDVKM. CDR3 in amino acids: CASSPGGQRETQYF. For the CDR3, the DNA is TGTGCCAGCAGCCCAGGGGGACAGAGGGAGACCCAGTACTTC.

The chain combines TRBV11-3 with TRBJ2-1, with 9 bases aligning to TRBD2. Losses at the gene ends were 4 bases for V and 5 bases for J; bases not matched to a gene: 15. This CDR3 region has 18 residues. Germline V gives CDR1 SGHNT, CDR2 YENEEA. The CDR3 is CASSSPKVAGVGHNEQFF. In nucleotides, the CDR3 is TGTGCCAGCAGCTCCCCCAAGGTAGCGGGAGTCGGCCACAATGAGCAGTTCTTC. Together with reference TRBV11-3 and TRBJ2-1, the CDR3 gives the full variable domain: EAGVVQSPRYKIIEKKQPVAFWCNPISGHNTLYWYLQNLGQGPELLIRYENEEAVDDSQLPKDRFSAERLKGVDSTLKIQPAELGDSAVYLCASSSPKVAGVGHNEQFFGPGTRLTVL.

This sequence joins TRBV25-1 and TRBJ2-1; D might be TRBD2 (6 bases). Germline CDR1 reads MGHDK; CDR2 reads SYGVNS. The CDR3 is made up of 11 amino acids. Trimming removed 3 bases at V and 13 bases at J, with 10 bases between. The CDR3 region has the DNA TGTGCCAGCAGTGAGGGGAGGCGTCAGTTCTTC. Protein sequence: CASSEGRRQFF.

The chain recombines TRBV7-9 with TRBJ2-7, with TRBD2 matching over 13 bases. V lost 4 bases and J lost 2; bases outside the gene matches: 5. This CDR3 has 16 residues. CDR1 is SEHNR and CDR2 is FQNEAQ in the germline V gene (reference sequence). CDR3 in DNA: TGTGCCAGCAGCTCCCCAGGACTAGCGGGGGCCTACGAGCAGTACTTC. Its protein is CASSSPGLAGAYEQYF.

V and J are TRBV5-4 and TRBJ2-3; 8 bases match TRBD2. The germline V gene encodes CDR1 SGHNT and CDR2 YYREEE (reference sequence). Germline trimming cut 1 base from V and 3 bases from J; bases unmatched to any gene: 13. This CDR3 is 18 amino acids long. CDR3 protein: CASSLLVGRGRLTDTQYF. Here the CDR3 DNA reads TGTGCCAGCAGCTTGCTTGTGGGACGCGGGAGGTTGACAGATACGCAGTATTTT.

The J gene is TRBJ2-4, the V gene TRBV27, with 7 bases matching TRBD1. Germline lookup yields CDR1 MNHEY and CDR2 SMNVEV (reference sequence). J gave up 3 bases and V 9 bases, and 8 bases lay outside the gene matches. The CDR3 has 14 residues. This CDR3 is CARTGFKVKNIQYF. CDR3 DNA sequence: TGTGCCAGGACAGGGTTTAAGGTCAAAAACATTCAGTACTTC.

Regarding this clone: The same CDR3 can be traced to other DNA sequences in this sample. The chain has TRBV18 and TRBJ2-5; either TRBD1 or TRBD2 may fit D (5 bases each). Germline values: CDR1 KGHSH, CDR2 LQKENI. Trimming pared 3 bases from V and 1 base from J, leaving 6 bases between. The CDR3 is 13 residues long. CDR3 sequence reads: CASSPGGQETQYF. The CDR3 nucleotides are TGTGCCAGCTCACCTGGGGGCCAAGAGACCCAGTACTTC.

CDR3 sequence (DNA): TGTGCCAGCAGCATTTACGTACAGGGGGCAGGAGAGCAGTACTTC. The encoded protein is CASSIYVQGAGEQYF. J is TRBJ2-7 and V is TRBV7-8; 9 positions agree with TRBD1. This CDR3 has 15 amino acids. V lost 5 bases to trimming and J lost 7 bases; unmatched junction nucleotides: 12. The V gene's germline CDR1 is SGHVS and CDR2 FQNEAQ.

The rearrangement uses TRBV6-1 and TRBJ1-4; the D is unclear. CDR1 is MNHNS and CDR2 is SASEGT in the germline V gene. CDR3 length equals 14 residues. Trimming shortened V by 4 bases and J by 5 bases, and 11 bases separated the two germline ends. CDR3: CASSARRSNEKLFF. In nucleotides, the CDR3 is TGTGCCAGCAGTGCGAGGCGAAGCAATGAAAAACTGTTTTTT.

The gene calls are TRBV2 and TRBJ2-5; D might be TRBD1 (5 bases). V lost 7 bases to trimming and J lost 5 bases, with 11 bases between them. CDR3 length equals 12 residues. Germline V gives CDR1 SNHLY, CDR2 FYNNEI. CDR3 region: CASNRGSETQYF. CDR3 coding DNA: TGTGCCAGCAATAGGGGTTCGGAGACCCAGTACTTC.

With respect to this clone: Other DNA sequences within the sample encode an identical CDR3. The chain has TRBV6-6 and TRBJ2-3; 7 nucleotides agree with TRBD1. The CDR3 contains 15 residues. Germline CDR1 and CDR2: MNHNY and SVGAGI (reference sequence). Trimming took 1 base from V and 2 from J; bases not matched to a gene: 3. Here the CDR3 reads CASSYLGTDTDTQYF. CDR3 bases: TGTGCCAGCAGTTACTTGGGGACAGACACAGATACGCAGTATTTT.

This chain joins TRBV5-1 and TRBJ2-1; possible D gene TRBD2, 5 bases. This CDR3 has 16 residues. Germline CDR1 is SGHRS and CDR2 is YFSETQ. Trimming stripped 0 bases from V and 9 bases from J, with 19 bases between. CDR3 nucleotide sequence: TGCGCCAGCAGCTTGGACGTAGCGAGTAGTGTCGGTGAGCAGTTCTTC. Encoded protein: CASSLDVASSVGEQFF.

J is TRBJ2-1 and V is TRBV21-1; the tabulated D call, TRBD2, remains unverified against the DNA. TRBV21-1 corresponds to a pseudogene. This CDR3 is 16 amino acids long. This CDR3 reads CASSTKVAGVYVEQFF. The DNA of the CDR3 is TGTGCCAGCAGCACGAAGGTAGCGGGAGTCTACGTTGAGCAGTTCTTC.

Worth noting for this clone: A far larger clone lies a single base away; this is likely a read error. J is TRBJ1-3 and V is TRBV7-9, with D possibly matching TRBD1 (5 bases). Germline V gene data show CDR1 as SEHNR and CDR2 as FQNEAQ (reference sequence). The CDR3 has 15 residues. The CDR3 DNA reads TGTGCCAGCAGCTTAGCAGGGGACTCTGGAAACACCTTATATTTT. It codes for CASSLAGDSGNTLYF.